This T cell receptor beta chain comes out of a study of T cell responses to AZD1222 COVID-19 vaccine. Study results and caveats: Baseline seropositivity characterized only six AZD1222 recipients.

Trimming shortened V by 5 bases and J by 7 bases, and 20 bases separated the two germline ends. The CDR3 has 16 amino acids. The V gene's germline CDR1 is SGHVS and CDR2 FQNEAQ. Researchers grouped second doses given at about 4 or about 12 weeks into one pool. For this clone: Its antigen is unknown.

Assay: immunoSEQ multiplex PCR; the TCRdb copy retains only in-frame clones and omits some. The profile shows some 110,000 clones, approximately 85% of them singletons. V gene TRBV7-8 combines with J gene TRBJ1-4; D is ambiguous. This specimen consisted of peripheral blood, obtained 28 days after the second AZD1222 dose. The sequence was collected from an adult who received the AZD1222 COVID-19 vaccine. CDR3 sequence reads: CASSPPAGRQIEKLFF. DNA of the CDR3: TGTGCCAGCAGCCCCCCTGCGGGCAGGCAGATTGAAAAACTGTTTTTT.